One and the same sample provided the 10 T cell receptor beta chains below, sequenced in a study of blood T cells in healthy people across ages. A second PCR of 7 to 11 cycles used a sample-barcoded 5' primer and a J-beta primer mix. TCRdb called the 5' RACE reads again in MiXCR, with one record for every CDR3 protein. The table records fewer than 900,000 distinct CDR3 sequences, roughly two fifths of them present only once. Specimen: blood. The receptors were gathered from a woman aged 55-75 years in good health.

This clonotype was seen ten or more times. The chain uses TRBV20-1 and TRBJ2-7, with D maybe TRBD2 (5 bases). The V gene's germline CDR1 is DFQATT and CDR2 SNEGSKA (reference sequence). This CDR3 has 15 amino acids. V lost 0 bases, J lost 5 bases, and 17 bases lay in between. The chain's CDR3 is CSARDSAAGPDEQYF. The CDR3 region has the DNA TGCAGTGCTAGAGATAGTGCGGCGGGTCCGGACGAGCAGTACTTC.

As regards this clonotype: A clone one base away is much larger, so this may be a read error. V is TRBV18 and J is TRBJ2-5, with 7 bases identical to TRBD1. The DNA end is more similar to TRBJ2-1, so the J call may be wrong. CDR1 is KGHSH and CDR2 is LQKENI in the germline V gene. The CDR3 totals 15 residues. The CDR3 loop is CASSPTSGGIETQFF. The CDR3 DNA reads as TGTGCCAGCTCACCCACGTCAGGGGGTATTGAGACCCAGTTCTTC.

DNA for the CDR3: TGTGCCAGCAACCGACAGGGGGGCCAAGAGACCCAGTACTTC. Translated, it gives CASNRQGGQETQYF. The J gene is TRBJ2-5, the V gene TRBV7-8; 9 nucleotides line up with TRBD1. Germline V gene sequence: CDR1 SGHVS, CDR2 FQNEAQ. Losses at the gene ends were 7 bases for V and 1 base for J; bases not matched to a gene: 4. The CDR3 loop spans 14 amino acids.

The genes are TRBV12-3 or TRBV12-4 and TRBJ1-2; possible D gene TRBD1, 5 bases. V was shortened by 6 bases and J by 13 bases, with 24 bases between the two germline ends. The CDR3 has 14 residues. The CDR3 DNA follows: TGTGCCAGCAGCCATCAATCCAGGGAGGTTCAGGGCACCTTC. The encoded protein is CASSHQSREVQGTF.

This clonotype has just one count. The rearrangement links TRBV11-1 to TRBJ1-6; TRBD1 might be the D (5 bases). Deletions cut 3 bases from V and 10 bases from J, with 10 bases between. Germline V gene data show CDR1 as SGHAT and CDR2 as FQDESV (reference sequence). The CDR3 consists of 13 residues. CDR3 sequence: CASSFEGSSPLHF. DNA of the CDR3: TGTGCCAGCAGCTTCGAGGGGTCGTCACCCCTCCACTTT.

The CDR3 here is CSALMDRGWYQETQYF. The CDR3 bases are TGCAGTGCGCTGATGGACAGGGGTTGGTACCAAGAGACCCAGTACTTC. The rearrangement links TRBV20-1 to TRBJ2-5; 9 bases map to TRBD1. Trimming at V came to 6 bases and at J to 0 bases, leaving 11 bases not matched to a gene. Per germline, CDR1 DFQATT and CDR2 SNEGSKA (reference sequence). CDR3 size: 16 residues.

This chain uses TRBV12-3 or TRBV12-4 with TRBJ2-1; 9 bases match TRBD2. This CDR3 region has 16 residues. Trimming at V came to 2 bases and at J to 10 bases, leaving 12 bases not matched to a gene. The CDR3 region has the DNA TGTGCCAGCAGTTTAACAGCGGGGGGCCCCGGGGTCGAGCAGTTCTTC. It codes for CASSLTAGGPGVEQFF.

This clonotype was found a few times. The V gene is TRBV4-2, the J gene TRBJ2-3; the D gene is possibly TRBD1 (5 bases). This CDR3 spans 16 amino acids. Germline CDR1 reads LGHNA; CDR2 reads YNFKEQ. V lost 0 bases to trimming and J lost 6 bases, with 16 bases between them. This CDR3 reads CASSQEGAGRTDTQYF. The CDR3 DNA is TGTGCCAGCAGCCAAGAAGGGGCAGGGCGAACGGATACGCAGTATTTT.

The rearrangement joins TRBV7-8 to TRBJ2-3; D is unclear. The CDR3 loop spans 13 amino acids. The germline V gene encodes CDR1 SGHVS and CDR2 FQNEAQ. V was trimmed by 4 bases and J by 2 bases, leaving 7 bases between them. CDR3 loop: CASSSFSTDTQYF. The CDR3 DNA reads as TGTGCCAGCAGCTCCTTTTCCACAGATACGCAGTATTTT.

Comments on this clonotype: This may be a read error, as it is one base from a much larger clone. The genes are TRBV12-3 or TRBV12-4 and TRBJ1-6; D is uncertain. Trimming cost V 4 bases and J 7 bases, with 11 bases left between them. The CDR3 loop spans 14 amino acids. The CDR3 spells CASSWNGPNSPLHF. CDR3 DNA: TGTGCCAGCAGTTGGAACGGACCCAATTCACCCCTCCACTTT.